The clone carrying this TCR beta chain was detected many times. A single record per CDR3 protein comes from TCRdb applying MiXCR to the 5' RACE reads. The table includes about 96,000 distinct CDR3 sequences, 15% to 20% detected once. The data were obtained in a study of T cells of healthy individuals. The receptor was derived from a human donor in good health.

Here the CDR3 DNA reads TGTGCCATCAGTGAGCCTTCGGGCTACACCTTC. This translates into CAISEPSGYTF. The V call is TRBV10-3, the J call TRBJ1-2; D unclear. This CDR3 is 11 amino acids long. The V end lost 2 bases, the J end lost 8 bases, and 6 bases lay between the germline ends. CDR1 and CDR2 from the germline V gene are ENHRY and SYGVKD.